The T cell receptor (beta chain) under discussion was sequenced for a study of cytomegalovirus exposure and HLA in healthy donors. Overall study findings and caveats: The authors later found HLA-associated TCR beta chains more clonally expanded than equally common others.

Vbeta (60) and Jbeta (13) primers were used in the PCR. Here immunoSEQ multiplex PCR was the method, and the copy in TCRdb shows in-frame clones only, minus some. The data show about 73,000 clones, about 75% seen once. Germline CDR1 and CDR2: MDHEN and SYDVKM. CDR3 length: 11 residues. The ends were cut back, 4 bases at V and 4 bases at J, with 5 bases in the middle. To note about this clone: Antigen specificity is unknown.

This receptor was identified in a man aged 65 to 79 in good health and CMV-seronegative. The sequenced sample consisted of PBMCs. The rearrangement uses TRBV28 and TRBJ2-7; D unresolved. CDR3: CASSSNYEQYF. The CDR3 nucleotides are TGTGCCAGCAGTTCCAATTACGAGCAGTACTTC.